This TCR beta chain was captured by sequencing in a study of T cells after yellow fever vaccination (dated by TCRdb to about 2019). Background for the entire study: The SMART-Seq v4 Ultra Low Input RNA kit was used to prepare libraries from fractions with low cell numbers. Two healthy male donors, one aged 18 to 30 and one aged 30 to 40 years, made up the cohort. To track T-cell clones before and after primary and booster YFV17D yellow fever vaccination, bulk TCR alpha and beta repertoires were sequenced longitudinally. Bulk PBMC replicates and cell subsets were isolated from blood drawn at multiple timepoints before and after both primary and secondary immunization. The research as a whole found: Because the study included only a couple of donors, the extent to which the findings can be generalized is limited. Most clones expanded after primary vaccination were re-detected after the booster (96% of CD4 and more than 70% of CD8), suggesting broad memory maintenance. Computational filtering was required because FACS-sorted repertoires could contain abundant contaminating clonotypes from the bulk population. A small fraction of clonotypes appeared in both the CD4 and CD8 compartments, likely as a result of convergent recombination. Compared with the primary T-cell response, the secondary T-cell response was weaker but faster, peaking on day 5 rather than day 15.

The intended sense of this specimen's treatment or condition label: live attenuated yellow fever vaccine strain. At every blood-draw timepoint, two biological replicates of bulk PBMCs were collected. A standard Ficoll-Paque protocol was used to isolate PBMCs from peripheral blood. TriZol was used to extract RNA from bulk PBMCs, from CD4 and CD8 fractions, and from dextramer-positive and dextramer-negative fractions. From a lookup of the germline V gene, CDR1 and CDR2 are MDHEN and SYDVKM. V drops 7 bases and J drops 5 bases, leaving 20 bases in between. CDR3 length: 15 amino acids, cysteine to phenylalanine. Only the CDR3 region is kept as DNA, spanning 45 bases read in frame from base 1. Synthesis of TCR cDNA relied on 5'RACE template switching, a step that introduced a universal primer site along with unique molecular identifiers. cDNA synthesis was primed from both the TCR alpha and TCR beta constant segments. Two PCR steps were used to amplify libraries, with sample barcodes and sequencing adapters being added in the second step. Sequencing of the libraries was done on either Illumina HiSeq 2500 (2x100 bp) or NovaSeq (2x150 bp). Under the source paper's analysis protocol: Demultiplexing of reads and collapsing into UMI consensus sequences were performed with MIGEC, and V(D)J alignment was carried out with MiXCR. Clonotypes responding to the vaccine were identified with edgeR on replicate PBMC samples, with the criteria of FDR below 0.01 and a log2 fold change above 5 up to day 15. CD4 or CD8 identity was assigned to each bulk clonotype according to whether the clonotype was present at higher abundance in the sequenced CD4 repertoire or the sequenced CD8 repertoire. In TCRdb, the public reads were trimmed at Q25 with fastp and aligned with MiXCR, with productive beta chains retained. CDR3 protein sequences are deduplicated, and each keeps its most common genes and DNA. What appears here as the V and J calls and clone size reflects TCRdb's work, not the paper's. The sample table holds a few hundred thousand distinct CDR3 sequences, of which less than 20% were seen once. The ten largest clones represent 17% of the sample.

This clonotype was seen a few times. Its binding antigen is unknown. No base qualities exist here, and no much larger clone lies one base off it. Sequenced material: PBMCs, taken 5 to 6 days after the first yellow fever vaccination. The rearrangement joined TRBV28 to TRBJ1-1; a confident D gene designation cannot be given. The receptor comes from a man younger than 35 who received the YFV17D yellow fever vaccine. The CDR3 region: CASIQSLLARTEAFF. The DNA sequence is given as TGTGCCAGCATCCAAAGCCTTTTGGCTAGGACTGAAGCTTTCTTT.